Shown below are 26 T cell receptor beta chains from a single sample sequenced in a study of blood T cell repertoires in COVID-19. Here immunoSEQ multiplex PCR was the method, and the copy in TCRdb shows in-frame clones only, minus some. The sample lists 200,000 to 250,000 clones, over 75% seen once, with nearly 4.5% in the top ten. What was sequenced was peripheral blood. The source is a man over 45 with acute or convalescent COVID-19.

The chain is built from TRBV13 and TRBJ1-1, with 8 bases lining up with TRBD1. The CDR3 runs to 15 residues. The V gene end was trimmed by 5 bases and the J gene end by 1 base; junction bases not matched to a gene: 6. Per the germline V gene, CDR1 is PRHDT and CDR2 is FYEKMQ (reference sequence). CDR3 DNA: TGTGCCAGCAGCACCCGACAGGGGACGAACACTGAAGCTTTCTTT. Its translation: CASSTRQGTNTEAFF. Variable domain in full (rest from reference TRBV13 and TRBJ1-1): AAGVIQSPRHLIKEKRETATLKCYPIPRHDTVYWYQQGPGQDPQFLISFYEKMQSDKGSIPDRFSAQQFSDYHSELNMSSLELGDSALYFCASSTRQGTNTEAFFGQGTRLTVV.

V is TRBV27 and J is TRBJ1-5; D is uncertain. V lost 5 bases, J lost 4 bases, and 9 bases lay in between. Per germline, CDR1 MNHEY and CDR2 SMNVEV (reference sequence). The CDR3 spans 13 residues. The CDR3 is CASSPYKNQPQHF. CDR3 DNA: TGTGCCAGCAGTCCATACAAGAATCAGCCCCAGCATTTT.

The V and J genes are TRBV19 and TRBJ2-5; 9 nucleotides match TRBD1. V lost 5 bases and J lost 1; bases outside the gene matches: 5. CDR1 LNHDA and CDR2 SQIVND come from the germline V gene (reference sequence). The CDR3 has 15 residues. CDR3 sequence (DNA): TGTGCCAGTAGTCAGCAGACAGGGGGCCAAGAGACCCAGTACTTC. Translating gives CASSQQTGGQETQYF. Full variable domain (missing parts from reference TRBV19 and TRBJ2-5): DGGITQSPKYLFRKEGQNVTLSCEQNLNHDAMYWYRQDPGQGLRLIYYSQIVNDFQKGDIAEGYSVSREKKESFPLTVTSAQKNPTAFYLCASSQQTGGQETQYFGPGTRLLVL.

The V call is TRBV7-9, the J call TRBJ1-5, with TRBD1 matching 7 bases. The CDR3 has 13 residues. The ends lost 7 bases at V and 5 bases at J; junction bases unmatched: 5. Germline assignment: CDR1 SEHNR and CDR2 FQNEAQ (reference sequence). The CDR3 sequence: CASTRTGDQPQHF. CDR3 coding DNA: TGTGCCAGCACACGGACAGGAGATCAGCCCCAGCATTTT.

The CDR3 sequence: CASSLQGAGELFF. The CDR3 nucleotides read TGCGCCAGCAGCTTACAGGGCGCCGGGGAGCTGTTTTTT. The rearrangement uses TRBV5-1 and TRBJ2-2; D might be TRBD1 (6 bases). The CDR3 contains 13 residues. Trimming removed 2 bases from V and 6 bases from J, with 8 bases in between. Germline V CDR1 and CDR2: SGHRS, YFSETQ. The whole variable domain, filled in from reference TRBV5-1 and TRBJ2-2, reads KAGVTQTPRYLIKTRGQQVTLSCSPISGHRSVSWYQQTPGQGLQFLFEYFSETQRNKGNFPGRFSGRQFSNSRSEMNVSTLELGDSALYLCASSLQGAGELFFGEGSRLTVL.

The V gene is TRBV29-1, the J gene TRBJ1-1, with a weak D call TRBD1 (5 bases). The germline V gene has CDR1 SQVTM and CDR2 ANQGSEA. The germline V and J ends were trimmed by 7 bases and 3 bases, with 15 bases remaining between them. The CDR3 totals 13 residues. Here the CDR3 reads CSANWGGDTEAFF. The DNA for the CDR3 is TGCAGCGCCAATTGGGGCGGCGACACTGAAGCTTTCTTT.

The CDR3 loop is CASSLQELQETQYF. CDR3 sequence (DNA): TGCGCCAGCAGCTTACAGGAGCTCCAAGAGACCCAGTACTTC. The V gene is TRBV5-1, the J gene TRBJ2-5; possible D gene TRBD1, 5 bases. V lost 2 bases to trimming and J lost 1 base, with 9 bases between them. Germline V gene data show CDR1 as SGHRS and CDR2 as YFSETQ. The CDR3 has 14 residues.

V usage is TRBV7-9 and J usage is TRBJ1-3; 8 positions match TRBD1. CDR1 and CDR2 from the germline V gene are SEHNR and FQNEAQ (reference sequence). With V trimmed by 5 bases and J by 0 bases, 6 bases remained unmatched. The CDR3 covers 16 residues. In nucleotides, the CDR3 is TGTGCCAGCAGCAGAGCAGGGGGCCGCTCTGGAAACACCATATATTTT. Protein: CASSRAGGRSGNTIYF.

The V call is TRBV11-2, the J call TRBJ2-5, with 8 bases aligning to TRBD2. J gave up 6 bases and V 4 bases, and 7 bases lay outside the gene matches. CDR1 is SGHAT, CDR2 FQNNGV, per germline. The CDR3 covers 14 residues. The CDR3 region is CASSSGGGGKTQYF. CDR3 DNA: TGTGCCAGCAGCTCCGGGGGGGGCGGGAAGACCCAGTACTTC.

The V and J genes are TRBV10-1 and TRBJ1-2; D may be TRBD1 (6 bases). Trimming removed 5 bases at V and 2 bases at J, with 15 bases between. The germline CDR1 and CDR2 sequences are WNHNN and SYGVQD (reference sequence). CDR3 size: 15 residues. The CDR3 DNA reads TGCGCCAGCAGTCCTAGCAGGGGACCAAACTATGGCTACACCTTC. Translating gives CASSPSRGPNYGYTF.

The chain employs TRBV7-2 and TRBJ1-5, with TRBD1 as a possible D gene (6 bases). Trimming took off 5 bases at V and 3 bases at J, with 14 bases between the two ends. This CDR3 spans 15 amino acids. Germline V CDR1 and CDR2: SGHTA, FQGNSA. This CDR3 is CASSPRTVANQPQHF. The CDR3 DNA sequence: TGTGCCAGCAGCCCGCGGACAGTGGCCAATCAGCCCCAGCATTTT.

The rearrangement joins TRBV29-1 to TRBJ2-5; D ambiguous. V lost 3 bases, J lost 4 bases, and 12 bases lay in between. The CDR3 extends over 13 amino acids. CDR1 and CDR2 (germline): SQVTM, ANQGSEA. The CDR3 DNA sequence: TGCAGCGTTGATCGTAGCCTGGGAGAGACCCAGTACTTC. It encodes CSVDRSLGETQYF.

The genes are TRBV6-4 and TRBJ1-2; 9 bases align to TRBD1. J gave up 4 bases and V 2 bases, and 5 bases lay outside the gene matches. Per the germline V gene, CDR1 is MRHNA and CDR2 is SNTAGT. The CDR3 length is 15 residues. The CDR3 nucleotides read TGTGCCAGCAGTGACGGACGGACAGGGGTCTATGGCTACACCTTC. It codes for CASSDGRTGVYGYTF.

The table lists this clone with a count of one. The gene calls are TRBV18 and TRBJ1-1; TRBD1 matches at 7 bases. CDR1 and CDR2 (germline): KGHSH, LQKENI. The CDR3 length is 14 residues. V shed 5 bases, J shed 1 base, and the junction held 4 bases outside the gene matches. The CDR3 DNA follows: TGTGCCAGCTCAATAGACAGGGCGAACACTGAAGCTTTCTTT. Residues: CASSIDRANTEAFF.

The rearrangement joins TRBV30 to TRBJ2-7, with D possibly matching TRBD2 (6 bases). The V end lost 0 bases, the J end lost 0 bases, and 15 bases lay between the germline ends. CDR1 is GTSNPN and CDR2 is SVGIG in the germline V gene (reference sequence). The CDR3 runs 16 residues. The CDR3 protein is CAWSVRSGSSSYEQYF. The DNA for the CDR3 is TGTGCCTGGAGTGTCCGTAGCGGATCTAGCTCCTACGAGCAGTACTTC.

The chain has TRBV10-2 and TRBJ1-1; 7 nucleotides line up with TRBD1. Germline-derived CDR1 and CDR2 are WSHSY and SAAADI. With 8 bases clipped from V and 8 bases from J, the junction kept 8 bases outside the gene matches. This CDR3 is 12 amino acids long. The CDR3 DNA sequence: TGCGCCAGCGGGGGACAGCGCACCGAAGCTTTCTTT. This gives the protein CASGGQRTEAFF.

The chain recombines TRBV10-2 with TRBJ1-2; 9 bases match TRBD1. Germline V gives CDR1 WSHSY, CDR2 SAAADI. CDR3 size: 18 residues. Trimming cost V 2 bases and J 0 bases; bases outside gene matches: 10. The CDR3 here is CASSERRGQGNSNYGYTF. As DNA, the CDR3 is TGCGCCAGCAGTGAGCGACGCGGACAGGGGAATTCTAACTATGGCTACACCTTC.

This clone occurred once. The DNA for the CDR3 is TGTGCCACCAGTGATTCCACTAGCGGGTACAATGAGCAGTTCTTC. Amino acid sequence: CATSDSTSGYNEQFF. The rearrangement uses TRBV24-1 and TRBJ2-1; 9 positions match TRBD2. V shed 2 bases and J 4 bases; nucleotides not matched to a gene: 2. In germline, CDR1 is KGHDR, CDR2 SFDVKD. The CDR3 spans 15 residues.

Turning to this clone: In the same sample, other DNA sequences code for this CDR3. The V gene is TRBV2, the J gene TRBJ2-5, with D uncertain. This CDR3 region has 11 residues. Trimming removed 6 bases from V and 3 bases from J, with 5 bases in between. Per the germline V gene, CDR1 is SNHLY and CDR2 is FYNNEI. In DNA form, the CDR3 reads TGTGCCAGCAGCCCAGAAGAGACCCAGTACTTC. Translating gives CASSPEETQYF.

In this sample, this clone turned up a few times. This CDR3 reads CASSLTSASNTEAFF. CDR3 bases: TGTGCCAGCAGCCTGACTTCGGCCTCGAACACTGAAGCTTTCTTT. The rearrangement uses TRBV6-6 and TRBJ1-1; D gene ambiguous. This CDR3 has 15 amino acids. Trimming left V 6 bases short and J 1 base short, with 15 bases between. Germline lookup yields CDR1 MNHNY and CDR2 SVGAGI (reference sequence).

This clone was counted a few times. The CDR3 here is CASSLGQSSNQPQHF. Written as DNA, the CDR3 is TGTGCCAGCAGCTTGGGACAGAGTAGCAATCAGCCCCAGCATTTT. This chain uses TRBV5-8 with TRBJ1-5; a possible D gene is TRBD1 (5 bases). The CDR3 loop spans 15 amino acids. Germline CDR1 SGHTS, CDR2 YDEGEE. The V end was cut by 0 bases, the J end by 0 bases, with 7 bases between. The whole variable domain, remainder taken from reference TRBV5-8 and TRBJ1-5, is EAGVTQSPTHLIKTRGQQATLRCSPISGHTSVYWYQQALGLGLQFLLWYDEGEERNRGNFPPRFSGRQFPNYSSELNVNALELEDSALYLCASSLGQSSNQPQHFGDGTRLSIL.

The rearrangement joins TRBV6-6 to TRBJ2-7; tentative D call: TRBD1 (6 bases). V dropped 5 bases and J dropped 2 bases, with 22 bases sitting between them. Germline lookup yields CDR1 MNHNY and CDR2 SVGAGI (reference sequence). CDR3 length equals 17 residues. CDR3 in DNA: TGTGCCAGCAGTCGAACCCAGACAGGACGTGATACCTACGAGCAGTACTTC. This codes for CASSRTQTGRDTYEQYF.

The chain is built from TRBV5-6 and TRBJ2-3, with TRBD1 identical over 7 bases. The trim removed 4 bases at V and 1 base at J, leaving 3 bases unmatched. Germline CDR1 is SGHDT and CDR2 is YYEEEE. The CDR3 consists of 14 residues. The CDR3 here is CASSTGQGTDTQYF. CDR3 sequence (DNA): TGTGCCAGCAGCACAGGACAGGGCACAGATACGCAGTATTTT.

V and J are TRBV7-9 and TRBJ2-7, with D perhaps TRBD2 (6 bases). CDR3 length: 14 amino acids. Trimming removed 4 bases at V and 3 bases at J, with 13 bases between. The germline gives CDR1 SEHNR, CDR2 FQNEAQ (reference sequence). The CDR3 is CASSSSGGFYEQYF. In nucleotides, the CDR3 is TGTGCCAGCAGCTCCTCCGGGGGTTTCTACGAGCAGTACTTC.

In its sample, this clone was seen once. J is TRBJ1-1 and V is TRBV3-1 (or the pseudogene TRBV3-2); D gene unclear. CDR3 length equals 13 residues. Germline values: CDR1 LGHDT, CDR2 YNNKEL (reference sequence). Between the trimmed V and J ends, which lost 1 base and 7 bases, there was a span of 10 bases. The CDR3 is CASSQGDGVEAFF. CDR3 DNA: TGTGCCAGCAGCCAAGGAGACGGGGTTGAAGCTTTCTTT.

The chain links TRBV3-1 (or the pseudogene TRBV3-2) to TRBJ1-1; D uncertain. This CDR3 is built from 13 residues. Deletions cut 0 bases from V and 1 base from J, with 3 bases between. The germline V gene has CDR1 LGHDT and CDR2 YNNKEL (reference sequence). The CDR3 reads CASSQDQNTEAFF. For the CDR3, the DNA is TGTGCCAGCAGCCAAGATCAGAACACTGAAGCTTTCTTT.